This T cell receptor (beta chain) was profiled in a study of blood T cell repertoires in COVID-19. Study summary: Some COVID-19 samples were acute and others convalescent; all came from the United States, Italy and Spain. PBMCs, B-cell-depleted T cells, or T cells were the source of the cDNA or gDNA that made up the material.

The CDR3 consists of 15 residues. Original analysis: Estimation of nucleated cell counts was performed using reference gene primer amplification. The repertoire was sequenced with immunoSEQ multiplex PCR; TCRdb's copy has only in-frame clones and lacks some. D and trimming come from the DNA, and the V and J calls and clone size come from that table. The repertoire includes over 50,000 clones, approximately 84% of them detected once, and 14% to 15% sits in the top ten. The clonotype comes from a human donor with active or convalescent COVID-19. The donor label of this sample is uncertain. The J gene is TRBJ1-3, the V gene TRBV21-1. TRBV21-1 is noted as a pseudogene. The sequenced material came from peripheral blood. The CDR3 DNA follows: TGTGCCAGCAGCAAAGAGGCCAGCCCGGGAAATACCATATATTTT. This gives the protein CASSKEASPGNTIYF.